The entry below gives a single TCR beta chain sequence along with its context. Its target is not known. Likely unrecorded immune exposures existed in these nominally healthy donors. Use of 60 Vbeta and 13 Jbeta primers characterized the PCR. Assay used: immunoSEQ multiplex PCR; TCRdb lists only in-frame clones, some missing. The data contain roughly 160,000 clones, approximately 83% of them singletons. This sample is part of a study of cytomegalovirus exposure and HLA in healthy donors. Overall study findings and caveats: Researchers catalogued 150 or so TCR beta chains as cytomegalovirus-associated. A later analysis reportedly found that, within productive TCRs, an Asian-associated ancestry cluster had fewer N-insertions than the mean observed across the approximately 700 donors. The authors later found TCR association rates varying by HLA locus, with DRB1 most and HLA-C fewest.

The origin of this receptor is a man aged 18 to 35 in good health and CMV-seropositive. Input material: PBMCs.

CDR3 nucleotides: TGCGCCAGCAGCCAAGTTCCGACAGGACAAGAGACCCAGTACTTC. It encodes CASSQVPTGQETQYF. V usage is TRBV4-1 and J usage is TRBJ2-5; tentative D call: TRBD1 (6 bases). Germline loops: CDR1 MGHRA, CDR2 YSYEKL. Between the trimmed V and J ends, which lost 1 base and 2 bases, there was a span of 11 bases. This CDR3 has 15 residues.